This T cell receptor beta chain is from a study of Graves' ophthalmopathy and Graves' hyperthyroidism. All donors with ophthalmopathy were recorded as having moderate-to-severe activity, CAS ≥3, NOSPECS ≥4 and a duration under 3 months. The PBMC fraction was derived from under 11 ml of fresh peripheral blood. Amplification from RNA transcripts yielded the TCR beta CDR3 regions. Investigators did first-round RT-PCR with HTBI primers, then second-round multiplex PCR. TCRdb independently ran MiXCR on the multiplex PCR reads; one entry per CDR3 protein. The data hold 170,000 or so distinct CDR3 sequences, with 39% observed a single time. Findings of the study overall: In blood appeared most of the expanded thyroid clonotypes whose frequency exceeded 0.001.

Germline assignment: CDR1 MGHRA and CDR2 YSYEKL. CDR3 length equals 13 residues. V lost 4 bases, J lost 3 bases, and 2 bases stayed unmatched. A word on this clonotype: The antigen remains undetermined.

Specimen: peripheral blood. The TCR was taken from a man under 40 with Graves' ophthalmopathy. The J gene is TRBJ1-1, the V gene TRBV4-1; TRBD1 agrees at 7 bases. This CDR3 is CASSPGTDTEAFF. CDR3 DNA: TGCGCCAGCAGCCCAGGGACAGACACTGAAGCTTTCTTT.